This T cell receptor (beta chain) was captured in a study of blood T cell repertoires in COVID-19. The wider study: Acute and convalescent COVID-19 specimens originated in the United States, Italy and Spain. The analysed material was cDNA or gDNA that came from T cells, B-cell-depleted T cells, or PBMCs.

Enrolled during active infection, Seattle patients were then followed longitudinally. Trimming removed 5 bases from V and 6 bases from J; junction bases left unmatched: 12. CDR3 length equals 15 residues. CDR1 is SGHTA and CDR2 is FQGTGA in the germline V gene. Original analysis: Scientists estimated how many nucleated cells there were by amplifying reference gene primers. Using immunoSEQ multiplex PCR, the repertoire was profiled, and TCRdb retains in-frame clones only, with some absent. Clonal size and the V and J genes are those of that table, whereas D and trimming came from the DNA. The table has hundreds of thousands of clones, around 90% seen once.

This TCR derives from a woman in her thirties or forties with COVID-19, enrolled during active disease. Sequencing used peripheral blood. The chain uses TRBV7-3 and TRBJ1-1, with 7 positions matching TRBD1. The CDR3 coding sequence is TGTGCCAGCAGCCCCCAAGGGGGCGTCCTACCTGAAGCTTTCTTT. Encoded protein: CASSPQGGVLPEAFF.